This TCR beta chain was identified during a study of beta chain features in type 1 diabetes (dated 2018 in TCRdb). In terms of the full investigation: No differences in mean age, gender distribution, total cell number or subset yield were found between patients and healthy donors. The study compared TCRB repertoires of sorted circulating CD4+ T cell subsets between recently diagnosed type 1 diabetes patients and matched healthy donors. A total of about 99,000,000 sorted cells were examined across all samples, and RNA yield correlated strongly with the number of cells per subset. Regulatory and stem cell-like memory subsets were isolated from only 8 patients and about eight healthy donors, whereas naive and central memory subsets came from all 28 donors. What the study reported, not specific to this receptor: Because small numbers of individuals were included in the HLA sub-analyses, any influence of HLA type on TCRB rearrangement was left unresolved. Patients with type 1 diabetes made fewer insertions and deleted more nucleotides at VDJ recombination sites, implying thymic rearrangement abnormalities. A moderate but significant shortening of TCRB CDR3 length was observed in type 1 diabetes patients in all four CD4+ subsets. Because cDNA was sequenced instead of genomic DNA, activated cells with high expression could be over-represented, although the groups did not differ in activation or CD3 levels. PCR may preferentially amplify shorter templates, but because patient and control samples were amplified and corrected together, any resulting skew would affect both groups equally. Naive, central memory and regulatory TCRB repertoires appeared more similar among patients than among healthy donors.

This clone was seen a handful of times. It has no known antigen specificity. It has no much larger one-base neighbor in the sample; base qualities were not kept. All of the isolated RNA was reverse transcribed with the High Capacity cDNA Reverse Transcription Kit, so expressed TCRB transcripts were sequenced. Naive, central memory and regulatory T cell samples underwent deep immunoSEQ sequencing, averaging around 3.9 million total reads per sample. Sorted cells were lysed in RLT buffer, and RNA was extracted using DNase-treated RNeasy Micro or Mini kits according to cell number. To prevent cross-contamination, each cell subset was processed individually, whereas patient and healthy donor samples were processed jointly. The immunoSEQ multiplex PCR was used to amplify TCRB sequences from cDNA, generating 87-bp fragments that spanned the CDR3 region. The amplicons were sequenced using the Illumina HiSeq platform. Turning to the authors' computational methods: PCR bias was corrected computationally using synthetic template baselines, and reads within Hamming distance 2 were collapsed, with unmergeable singletons discarded. By aligning reads against IMGT, V, D and J genes, CDR3 length, and insertions or deletions at six rearrangement sites were assigned. Within each subset, clonotype counts were normalized to sorted cell number, after which true diversity and Gini coefficients were computed with the tcR R package. The overlap coefficient, calculated on TCRB nucleotide sequences, was used to quantify repertoire sharing. Out-of-frame TCRB sequences from naive cells were analyzed to stand in for the pre-selection repertoire. Imported from immuneACCESS, the table was reduced by TCRdb to in-frame sequences with V and J called. These copies leave out some clones; in studies compared against another copy, an unresolved V gene accounts for under half, and the cause of the remainder is not known. That table gives V, J and clone size, and the DNA gave D and trimming. The table for this sample lists under 900,000 clones; under 20% of them were counted only once. 0.02% to 0.025% of the sample is held by the ten biggest clonotypes.

The CDR3 covers 16 residues, taking in both the cysteine and the phenylalanine. Only CDR3 DNA is held: 48 bases, read in frame from base 1. Trimming removed 2 bases from V and 1 base from J; the gene matches leave 8 bases unexplained. For CDR1 and CDR2, the germline V gene lists MNHEY and SVGAGI. Each donor gave one peripheral blood draw, approximately 0.11 L on average, collected into heparinised tubes. Naive, central memory, regulatory and stem cell-like memory CD4+ T cells were sorted on a BD FACSAria II using a panel including CD45RO, CCR7, CD25, CD127, CD95 and CD27. A purity above 98% was achieved for all sorted populations. PBMCs were isolated right away by Lymphoprep density gradient centrifugation and were stained directly, without culture. Samples were stained and sorted in pairs, with one healthy donor and one patient per experiment, so that batch effects were minimized.

Recombination linked TRBV6-5 to TRBJ2-7; 7 junctional bases match TRBD2. Material: naive CD4+ T cells from blood. Sample cell subset or site, as interpreted from the label and publication: true naive CD4+ T cells. This sequence originates from a young woman in good health. This receptor carries the CDR3 CASSYTRASGSYEQYF. The sequence in DNA is TGTGCCAGCAGTTACACCCGGGCTAGCGGATCCTACGAGCAGTACTTC.